The entry below gives a single T cell receptor (beta chain) sequence along with its context. The antigen is undetermined. The sample is drawn from a study of Ad26.COV2.S vaccination and SARS-CoV-2 variants. Treatment: roughly 18 received Ad26.COV2.S at low or high dose, single or two shots; about 5 received placebo; per-sample allocation not given. Vaccine and placebo recipients were sampled on day 63 after the first injection. Sequencing used immunoSEQ multiplex PCR; TCRdb keeps in-frame clones, though not all of them. The table has 350,000 to 500,000 clones, 88% seen once. Study conclusions and caveats: People who got the vaccine had more spike-specific TCR breadth than people who got placebo.

The CDR3 is 14 amino acids. Looked up from germline, CDR1 is ENHRY and CDR2 is SYGVKD. Trimming removed 3 bases from V and 4 bases from J; junction bases left unmatched: 4. The material was peripheral blood, obtained in a trial of Ad26.COV2.S vaccine versus placebo. This sequence joins TRBV10-3 and TRBJ2-3, with TRBD2 matching 7 bases. This receptor was identified in a person between 18 and 65 years old who received the Ad26.COV2.S COVID-19 vaccine or a placebo. CDR3 sequence reads: CAISDNGLADTQYF. In DNA, the CDR3 is TGTGCCATCAGTGATAATGGACTAGCAGATACGCAGTATTTT.